The 7 T cell receptor beta chains reported below all come from one sample, sequenced in a study of T cell responses to AZD1222 COVID-19 vaccine. Repertoires were generated with immunoSEQ multiplex PCR, while TCRdb's copy carries only in-frame clones and drops some. Of tens of thousands of clones in the sample, approximately 82% were seen once. Sequencing was performed on peripheral blood, taken on day 0 of AZD1222 vaccination. All receptors come from an adult in good health.

This clone has just a few counts. V usage is TRBV10-3 and J usage is TRBJ2-1; D not resolved. This CDR3 has 15 residues. Germline V gene lookup returns CDR1 ENHRY and CDR2 SYGVKD. V was pared by 3 bases and J by 7 bases, with 16 bases between. CDR3 sequence: CAISDAPRVGNEQFF. CDR3 sequence (DNA): TGTGCCATCAGTGACGCGCCTAGGGTGGGTAATGAGCAGTTCTTC.

The genes are TRBV5-6 and TRBJ1-5; a possible D gene is TRBD1 (6 bases). V dropped 0 bases and J dropped 0 bases, with 19 bases sitting between them. This CDR3 region has 19 residues. The germline gives CDR1 SGHDT, CDR2 YYEEEE. The CDR3 coding sequence is TGTGCCAGCAGCTTGGGGTCTGGGGGGGCCCTTTATAGCAATCAGCCCCAGCATTTT. The encoded protein is CASSLGSGGALYSNQPQHF.

The chain links TRBV5-6 to TRBJ2-2, with a tentative D call TRBD1 (5 bases). The CDR3 consists of 15 residues. Trimming stripped 3 bases from V and 6 bases from J, with 15 bases between. CDR1 and CDR2 from the germline V gene are SGHDT and YYEEEE. The CDR3 here is CASSSLSRASGELFF. CDR3 bases: TGTGCCAGCAGCTCGTTGAGCAGGGCGTCCGGGGAGCTGTTTTTT.

This chain links TRBV10-3 with TRBJ1-5, with 8 bases matching TRBD1. V was clipped by 8 bases and J by 0 bases; unmatched bases: 9. CDR3 length: 16 amino acids. In germline, CDR1 is ENHRY, CDR2 SYGVKD. In nucleotides, the CDR3 is TGTGCCATCTCAGACAGACAGGGGAATAGCAATCAGCCCCAGCATTTT. Its translation is CAISDRQGNSNQPQHF.

V is TRBV28 and J is TRBJ2-7; weak D call: TRBD1 (5 bases). The ends were cut back, 10 bases at V and 4 bases at J, with 11 bases in the middle. Germline V gives CDR1 MDHEN, CDR2 SYDVKM. The CDR3 totals 11 residues. Here the CDR3 reads CATFQGYEQYF. For the CDR3, the DNA is TGTGCCACCTTTCAGGGTTACGAGCAGTACTTC.

The chain couples TRBV24-1 to TRBJ1-5, with no clear D. This CDR3 is 14 amino acids long. The germline V gene encodes CDR1 KGHDR and CDR2 SFDVKD. V gave up 5 bases and J gave up 0 bases, with 7 bases separating them. The CDR3 nucleotides are TGTGCCACCAGTGCGGCCCTTAGCAATCAGCCCCAGCATTTT. Residues: CATSAALSNQPQHF.

The rearrangement joins TRBV7-6 to TRBJ1-3, with TRBD1 as a possible D gene (5 bases). Per the germline V gene, CDR1 is SGHVS and CDR2 is FNYEAQ. Trimming shortened V by 1 base and J by 4 bases, and 14 bases separated the two germline ends. The CDR3 consists of 16 residues. The CDR3 DNA reads as TGTGCCAGCAGCTTAGGCCCACAGGTTGCGGGAAACACCATATATTTT. This gives the protein CASSLGPQVAGNTIYF.